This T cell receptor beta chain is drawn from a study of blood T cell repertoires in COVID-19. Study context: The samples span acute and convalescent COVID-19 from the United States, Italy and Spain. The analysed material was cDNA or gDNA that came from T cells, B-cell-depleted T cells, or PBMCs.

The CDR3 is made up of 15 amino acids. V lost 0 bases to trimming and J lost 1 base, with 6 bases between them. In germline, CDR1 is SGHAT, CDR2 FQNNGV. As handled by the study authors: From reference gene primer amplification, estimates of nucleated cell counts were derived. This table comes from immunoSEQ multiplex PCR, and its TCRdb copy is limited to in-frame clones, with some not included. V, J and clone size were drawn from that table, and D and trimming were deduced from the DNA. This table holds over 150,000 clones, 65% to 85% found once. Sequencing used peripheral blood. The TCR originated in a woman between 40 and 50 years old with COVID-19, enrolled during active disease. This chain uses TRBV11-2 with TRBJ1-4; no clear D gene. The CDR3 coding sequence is TGTGCCAGCAGCTTAGACGGACTAACTAATGAAAAACTGTTTTTT. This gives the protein CASSLDGLTNEKLFF.